This record looks at one TCR beta chain sequence and its context. Germline V gene lookup returns CDR1 MGHRA and CDR2 YSYEKL. CDR3 length: 15 amino acids. Deletions cut 0 bases from V and 5 bases from J, with 13 bases between. PCR involved 60 Vbeta and 13 Jbeta primers. Authors' processing steps: A follow-up analysis tallied approximately 85 million unique TCR beta chains, 9 million to 11 million shared. Generated by immunoSEQ multiplex PCR, the TCRdb table keeps only in-frame clones and is missing some. The V and J calls and clone size come from that table; D and trimming were worked out from the DNA. The sample lists about 150,000 clones; approximately 80% were seen once. These data originate in a study of cytomegalovirus exposure and HLA in healthy donors. Overall study context: Samples from HLA-typed donors yielded some 85 million unique TCRs in an early data release.

The sample taken for sequencing was PBMCs. The V gene is TRBV4-1, the J gene TRBJ2-5; possibly TRBD1 for D (5 bases). This TCR derives from a woman between 40 and 50 years old in good health and CMV-seropositive. The CDR3 loop is CASSQEGQGDETQYF. Here the CDR3 DNA reads TGCGCCAGCAGCCAAGAGGGGCAGGGCGATGAGACCCAGTACTTC.